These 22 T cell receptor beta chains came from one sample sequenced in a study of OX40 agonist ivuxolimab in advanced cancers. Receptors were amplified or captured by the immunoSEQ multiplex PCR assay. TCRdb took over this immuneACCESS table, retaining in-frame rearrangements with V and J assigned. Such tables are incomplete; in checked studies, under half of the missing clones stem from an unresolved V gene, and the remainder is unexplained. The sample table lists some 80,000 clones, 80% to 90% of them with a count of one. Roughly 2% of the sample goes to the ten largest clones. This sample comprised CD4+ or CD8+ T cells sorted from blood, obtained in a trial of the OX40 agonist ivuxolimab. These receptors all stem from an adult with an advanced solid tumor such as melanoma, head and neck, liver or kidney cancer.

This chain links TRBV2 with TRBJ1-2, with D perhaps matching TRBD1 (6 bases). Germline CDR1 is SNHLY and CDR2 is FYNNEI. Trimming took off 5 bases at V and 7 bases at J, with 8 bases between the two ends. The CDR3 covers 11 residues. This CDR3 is CASSQQGGYTF. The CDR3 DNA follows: TGTGCCAGCAGTCAACAGGGTGGCTACACCTTC.

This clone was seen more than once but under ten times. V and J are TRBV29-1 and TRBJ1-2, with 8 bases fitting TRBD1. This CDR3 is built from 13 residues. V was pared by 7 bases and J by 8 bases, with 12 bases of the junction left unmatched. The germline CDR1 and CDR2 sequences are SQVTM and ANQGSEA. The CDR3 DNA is TGCAGCGCCCTTCTACAGGGGGTAAGAGGCTACACCTTC. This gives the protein CSALLQGVRGYTF. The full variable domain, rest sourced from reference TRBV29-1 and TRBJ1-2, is SAVISQKPSRDICQRGTSLTIQCQVDSQVTMMFWYRQQPGQSLTLIATANQGSEATYESGFVIDKFPISRPNLTFSTLTVSNMSPEDSSIYLCSALLQGVRGYTFGSGTRLTVV.

CDR3 amino acids: CASSLDRGRHQPQHF. The CDR3 DNA is TGTGCCAGCAGCTTGGACCGGGGGCGACATCAGCCCCAGCATTTT. The V gene is TRBV5-4, the J gene TRBJ1-5; a possible D gene is TRBD1 (6 bases). V was cut by 0 bases and J by 5 bases, with 12 bases left in between. Germline V CDR1 and CDR2: SGHNT, YYREEE (reference sequence). This CDR3 is 15 amino acids long.

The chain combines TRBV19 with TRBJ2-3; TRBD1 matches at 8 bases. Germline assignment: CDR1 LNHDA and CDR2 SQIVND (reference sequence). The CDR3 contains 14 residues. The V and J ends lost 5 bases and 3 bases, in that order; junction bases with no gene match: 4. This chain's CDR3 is CASSSQGATDTQYF. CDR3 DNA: TGTGCCAGTAGTTCCCAGGGGGCGACAGATACGCAGTATTTT. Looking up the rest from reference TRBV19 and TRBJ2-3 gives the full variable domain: DGGITQSPKYLFRKEGQNVTLSCEQNLNHDAMYWYRQDPGQGLRLIYYSQIVNDFQKGDIAEGYSVSREKKESFPLTVTSAQKNPTAFYLCASSSQGATDTQYFGPGTRLTVL.

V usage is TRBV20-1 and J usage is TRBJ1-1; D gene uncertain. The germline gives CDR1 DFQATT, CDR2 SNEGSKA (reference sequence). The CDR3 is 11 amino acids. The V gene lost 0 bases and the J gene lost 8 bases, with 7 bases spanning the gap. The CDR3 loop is CSARDEEEAFF. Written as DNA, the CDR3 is TGCAGTGCTAGAGATGAGGAGGAAGCTTTCTTT.

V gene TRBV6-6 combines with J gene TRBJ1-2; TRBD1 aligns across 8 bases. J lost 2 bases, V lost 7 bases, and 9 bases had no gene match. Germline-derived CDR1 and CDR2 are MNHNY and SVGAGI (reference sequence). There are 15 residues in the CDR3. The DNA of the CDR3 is TGTGCCAGCATTCGACCCGGGACAGGCAACTATGGCTACACCTTC. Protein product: CASIRPGTGNYGYTF.

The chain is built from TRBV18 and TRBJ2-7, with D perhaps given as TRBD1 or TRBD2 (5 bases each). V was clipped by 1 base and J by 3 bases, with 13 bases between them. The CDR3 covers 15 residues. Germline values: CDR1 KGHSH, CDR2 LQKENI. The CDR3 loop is CASSPLEGTIYEQYF. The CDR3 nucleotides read TGTGCCAGCTCACCACTGGAAGGGACGATCTACGAGCAGTACTTC. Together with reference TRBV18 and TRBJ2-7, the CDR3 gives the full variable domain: NAGVMQNPRHLVRRRGQEARLRCSPMKGHSHVYWYRQLPEEGLKFMVYLQKENIIDESGMPKERFSAEFPKEGPSILRIQQVVRGDSAAYFCASSPLEGTIYEQYFGPGTRLTVT.

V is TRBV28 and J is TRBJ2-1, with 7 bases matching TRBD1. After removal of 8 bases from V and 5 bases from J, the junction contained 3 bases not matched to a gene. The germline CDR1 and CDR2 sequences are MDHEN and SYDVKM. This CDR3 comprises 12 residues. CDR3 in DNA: TGTGCCAGCTGGGACAGAAACAATGAGCAGTTCTTC. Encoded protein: CASWDRNNEQFF.

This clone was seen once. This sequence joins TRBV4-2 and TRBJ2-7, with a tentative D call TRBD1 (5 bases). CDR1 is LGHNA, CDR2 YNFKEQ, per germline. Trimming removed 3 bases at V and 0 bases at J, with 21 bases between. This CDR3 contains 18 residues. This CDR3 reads CASSQDRPGETVSYEQYF. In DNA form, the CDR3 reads TGTGCCAGCAGCCAGGACCGTCCCGGCGAGACAGTCTCCTACGAGCAGTACTTC.

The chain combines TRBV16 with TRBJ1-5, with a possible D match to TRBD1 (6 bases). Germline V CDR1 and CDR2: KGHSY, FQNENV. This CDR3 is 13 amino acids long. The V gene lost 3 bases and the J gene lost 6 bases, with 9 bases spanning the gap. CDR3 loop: CASSQGAGQPQHF. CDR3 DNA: TGTGCCAGCAGCCAGGGGGCAGGTCAGCCCCAGCATTTT.

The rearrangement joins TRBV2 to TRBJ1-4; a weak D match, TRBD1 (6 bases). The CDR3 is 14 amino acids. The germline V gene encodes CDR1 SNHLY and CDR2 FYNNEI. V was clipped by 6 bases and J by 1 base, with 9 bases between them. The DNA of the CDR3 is TGTGCCAGCAGGAGGGGGGTAACTAATGAAAAACTGTTTTTT. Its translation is CASRRGVTNEKLFF.

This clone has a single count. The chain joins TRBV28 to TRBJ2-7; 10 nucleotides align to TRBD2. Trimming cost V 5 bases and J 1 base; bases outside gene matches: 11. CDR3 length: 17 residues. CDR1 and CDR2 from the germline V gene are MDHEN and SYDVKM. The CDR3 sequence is CASSPHPSGGSSYEQYF. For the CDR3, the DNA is TGTGCCAGCAGTCCACATCCTAGCGGGGGTTCGTCCTACGAGCAGTACTTC.

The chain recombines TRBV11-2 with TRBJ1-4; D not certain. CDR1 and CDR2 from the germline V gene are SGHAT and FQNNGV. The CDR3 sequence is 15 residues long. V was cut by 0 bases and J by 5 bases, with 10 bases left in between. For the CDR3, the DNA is TGTGCCAGCAGCTTAGATGGGCGGGCAAATGAAAAACTGTTTTTT. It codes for CASSLDGRANEKLFF. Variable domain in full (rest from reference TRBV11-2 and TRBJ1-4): EAGVAQSPRYKIIEKRQSVAFWCNPISGHATLYWYQQILGQGPKLLIQFQNNGVVDDSQLPKDRFSAERLKGVDSTLKIQPAKLEDSAVYLCASSLDGRANEKLFFGSGTQLSVL.

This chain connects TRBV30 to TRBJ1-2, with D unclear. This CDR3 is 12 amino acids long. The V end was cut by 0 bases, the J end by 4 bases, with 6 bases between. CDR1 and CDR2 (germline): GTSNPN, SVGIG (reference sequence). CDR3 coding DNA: TGTGCCTGGAGTGTAGGCGGCTATGGCTACACCTTC. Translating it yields CAWSVGGYGYTF.

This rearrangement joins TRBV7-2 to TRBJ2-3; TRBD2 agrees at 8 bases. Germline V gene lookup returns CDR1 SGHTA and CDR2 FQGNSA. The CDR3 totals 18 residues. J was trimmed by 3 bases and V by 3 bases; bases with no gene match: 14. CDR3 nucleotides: TGTGCCAGCAGCTTTATGGCGGGGGGCCTTTCCAGTACAGATACGCAGTATTTT. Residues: CASSFMAGGLSSTDTQYF.

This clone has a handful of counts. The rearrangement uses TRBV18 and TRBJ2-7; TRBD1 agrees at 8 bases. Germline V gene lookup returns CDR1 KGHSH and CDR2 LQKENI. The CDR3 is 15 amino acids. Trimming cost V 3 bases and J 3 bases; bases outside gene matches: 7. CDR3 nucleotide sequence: TGTGCCAGCTCACCGGGACAGGCATCTTACTACGAGCAGTACTTC. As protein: CASSPGQASYYEQYF.

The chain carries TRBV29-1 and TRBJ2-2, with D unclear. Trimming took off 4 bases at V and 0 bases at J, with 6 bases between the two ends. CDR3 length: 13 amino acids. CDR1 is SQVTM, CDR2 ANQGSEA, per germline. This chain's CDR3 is CSVGGPNTGELFF. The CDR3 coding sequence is TGCAGCGTTGGTGGACCGAACACCGGGGAGCTGTTTTTT.

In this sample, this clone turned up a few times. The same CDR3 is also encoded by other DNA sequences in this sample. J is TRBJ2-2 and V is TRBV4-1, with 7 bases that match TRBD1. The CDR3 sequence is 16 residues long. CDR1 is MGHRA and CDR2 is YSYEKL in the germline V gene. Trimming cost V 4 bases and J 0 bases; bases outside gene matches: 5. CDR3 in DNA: TGCGCCAGCAGCCCAAACAGGGGCGCGAACACCGGGGAGCTGTTTTTT. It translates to CASSPNRGANTGELFF.

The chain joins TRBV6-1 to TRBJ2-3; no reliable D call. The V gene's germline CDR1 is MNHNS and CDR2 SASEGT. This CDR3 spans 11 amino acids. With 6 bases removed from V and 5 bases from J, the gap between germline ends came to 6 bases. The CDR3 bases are TGTGCCAGCAGCCTTGGAGATACGCAGTATTTT. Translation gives CASSLGDTQYF.

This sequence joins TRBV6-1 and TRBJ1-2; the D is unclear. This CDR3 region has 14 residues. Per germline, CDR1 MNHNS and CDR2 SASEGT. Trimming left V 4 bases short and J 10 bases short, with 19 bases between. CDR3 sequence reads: CASSATQTSVAYTF. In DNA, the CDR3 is TGTGCCAGCAGTGCGACCCAAACGTCCGTTGCCTACACCTTC.

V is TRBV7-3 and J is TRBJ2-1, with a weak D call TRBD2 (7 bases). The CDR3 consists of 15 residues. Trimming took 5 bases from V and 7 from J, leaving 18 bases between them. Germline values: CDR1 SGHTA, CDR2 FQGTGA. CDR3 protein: CASSVFAGAGNEQFF. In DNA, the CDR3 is TGTGCCAGCAGCGTTTTTGCGGGGGCAGGGAATGAGCAGTTCTTC.

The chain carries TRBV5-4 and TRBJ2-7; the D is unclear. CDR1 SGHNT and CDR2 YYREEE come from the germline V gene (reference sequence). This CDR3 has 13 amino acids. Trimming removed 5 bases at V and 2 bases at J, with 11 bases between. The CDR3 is CASSSDRAYEQYF. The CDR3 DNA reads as TGTGCCAGCAGTTCGGACCGAGCCTACGAGCAGTACTTC.